The 2 T cell receptor beta chains reported below all come from one sample, sequenced in a study of cytomegalovirus exposure and HLA in healthy donors. Primers: 60 Vbeta forward and 13 Jbeta reverse. TCRdb keeps only in-frame clones here, not all; method: immunoSEQ multiplex PCR. Of approximately 130,000 clones listed, around 86% are singletons. The sequencing input was PBMCs. These TCRs come from a man between 18 and 29 years old in good health and CMV-seronegative.

The chain recombines TRBV9 with TRBJ1-1; D not certain. Germline CDR1 SGDLS, CDR2 YYNGEE. The CDR3 is 15 residues long. V lost 3 bases and J lost 4, with 16 bases in between. DNA for the CDR3: TGTGCCAGCAGCGCCGAGGTGGTTGGTTTCACTGAAGCTTTCTTT. Translated, it gives CASSAEVVGFTEAFF.

This clone was recorded once. J is TRBJ2-3 and V is TRBV14; possibly TRBD2 for D (6 bases). CDR1 and CDR2 (germline): SGHDN, FVKESK. The CDR3 runs 17 residues. Between the trimmed V and J ends, which lost 2 bases and 1 base, there was a span of 16 bases. In DNA, the CDR3 is TGTGCCAGCAGCCAACGGGGGTCGGGGGTTGGCACAGATACGCAGTATTTT. Its translation: CASSQRGSGVGTDTQYF.